The entry below gives a single T cell receptor (beta chain) sequence along with its context. Profiling relied on immunoSEQ multiplex PCR, and the TCRdb table lists in-frame clones only, not all of them. Among over 130,000 clones, 70% to 90% were seen once, and the ten largest hold 5.4%. The data are from a study of blood T cell repertoires in COVID-19. This CDR3 comprises 18 residues. From germline, CDR1 is SSHAT and CDR2 FNYEAQ (reference sequence). The V gene end was trimmed by 0 bases and the J gene end by 7 bases; junction bases not matched to a gene: 13. The chain recombines TRBV7-7 with TRBJ1-2; the match to TRBD1 covers 11 bases. Sequencing was carried out using peripheral blood. This TCR was sampled from a human donor in a cohort sampled during active COVID-19. In nucleotides, the CDR3 is TGTGCCAGCAGCTTAGCTAGAAGGACAGGGGGCCTGGGGTCTGGCTACACCTTC. It is translated as CASSLARRTGGLGSGYTF. Supplemented by reference TRBV7-7 and TRBJ1-2, the full variable domain reads GAGVSQSPRYKVTKRGQDVTLRCDPISSHATLYWYQQALGQGPEFLTYFNYEAQPDKSGLPSDRFSAERPEGSISTLTIQRTEQRDSAMYRCASSLARRTGGLGSGYTFGSGTRLTVV.